This T cell receptor (beta chain) emerged from a study of shared clonotypes between healthy human individuals. Trimming shortened V by 4 bases and J by 5 bases, and 19 bases separated the two germline ends. CDR3 size: 16 residues. Germline loops: CDR1 LGHNA, CDR2 YNFKEQ. As defined, naive CD8 cells were CD45RO-negative and positively selected for CCR7, with terminally differentiated effector memory CD45RA+ cells excluded. Findings and caveats of the study: It was the few donors that limited the genetic and exposure-history diversity represented. Exclusively blood specimens were collected; tissue repertoires likely differ.

The authors ran the assay at deep level. Sorted subsets were amplified in replicate PCRs using approximately 200 ng DNA, 25,000 to 30,000 T cell genomes. Data came from immunoSEQ multiplex PCR; TCRdb stores just in-frame clones and leaves some out. The table has about 1.9 million clones, about 93% seen once. Concerning this clone: Its antigen is not known.

The rearrangement uses TRBV4-2 and TRBJ2-3; a weak D match, TRBD2 (5 bases). This TCR came from a man between 18 and 29 years old in good health. Some clones in this sample may be carry-over from other donors' samples. Material: naive CD8+ T cells from PBMCs. In DNA, the CDR3 is TGTGCCAGCAGCCTCCCCAGAGAGGGAGCGAGAGATACGCAGTATTTT. Its protein product is CASSLPREGARDTQYF.